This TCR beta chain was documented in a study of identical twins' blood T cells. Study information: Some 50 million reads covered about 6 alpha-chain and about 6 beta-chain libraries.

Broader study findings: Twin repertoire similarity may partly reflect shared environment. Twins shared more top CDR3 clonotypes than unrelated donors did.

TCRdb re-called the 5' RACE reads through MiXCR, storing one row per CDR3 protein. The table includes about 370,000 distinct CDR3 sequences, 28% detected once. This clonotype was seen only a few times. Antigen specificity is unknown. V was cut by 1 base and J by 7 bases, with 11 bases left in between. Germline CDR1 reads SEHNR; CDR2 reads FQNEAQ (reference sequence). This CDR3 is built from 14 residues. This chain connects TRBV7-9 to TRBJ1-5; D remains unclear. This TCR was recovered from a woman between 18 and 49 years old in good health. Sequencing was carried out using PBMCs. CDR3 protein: CASSLGAEGQPQHF. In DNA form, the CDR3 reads TGTGCCAGCAGCTTAGGGGCGGAAGGACAGCCCCAGCATTTT.